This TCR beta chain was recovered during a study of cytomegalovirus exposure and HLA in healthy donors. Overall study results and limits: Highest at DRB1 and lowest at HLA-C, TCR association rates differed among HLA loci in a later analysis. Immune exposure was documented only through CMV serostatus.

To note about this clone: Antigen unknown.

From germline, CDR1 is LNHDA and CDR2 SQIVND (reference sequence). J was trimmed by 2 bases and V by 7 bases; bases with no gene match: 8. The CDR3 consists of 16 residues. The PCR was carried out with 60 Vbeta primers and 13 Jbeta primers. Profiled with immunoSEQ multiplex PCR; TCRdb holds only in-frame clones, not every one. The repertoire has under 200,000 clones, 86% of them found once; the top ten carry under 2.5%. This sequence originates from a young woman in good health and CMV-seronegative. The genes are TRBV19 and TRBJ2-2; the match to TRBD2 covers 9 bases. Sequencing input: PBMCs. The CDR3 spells CASTRGTSFNTGELFF. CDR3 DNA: TGTGCCAGTACCCGGGGGACTAGCTTCAACACCGGGGAGCTGTTTTTT.